Listed below are T cell receptor beta chains from one sample, sequenced in a study of patients and donors after allogeneic stem cell transplantation. TCRdb called the RT-PCR reads again in MiXCR, with one record for every CDR3 protein. Of fewer than 500,000 distinct CDR3 sequences in the sample, roughly 17% are singletons; the top ten hold over 6%. The sequencing input was blood, either unsorted or a sorted T cell fraction (not recorded which). These receptors came from a human donor who was either an allogeneic HSCT recipient or a stem cell or donor lymphocyte infusion donor (not recorded which). It is not recorded whose cells these are; they may come from a transplant donor. Each CDR3 is given with its conserved first and last residue. Fields, in order: D gene, J gene, V gene, CDR3 protein. A D gene is named only where the DNA matches it firmly.

>.|TRBJ2-1|TRBV5-1
CASTQAYNEQFF
>.|TRBJ1-2|TRBV7-2
CASSLVVLNYGYTF
>TRBD1|TRBJ2-5|TRBV7-9
CASSPKRSTGKETQYF
>TRBD2|TRBJ2-5|TRBV5-4
CASSWTSYQETQYF
>.|TRBJ2-5|TRBV2
CASSEALSSQETQYF
>TRBD2|TRBJ2-1|TRBV11-1
CASSLDLRRVAGDFSNEQFF
>.|TRBJ1-1|TRBV25-1
CASSERGYTEAFF
>.|TRBJ2-7|TRBV24-1
CATSVTSKGIYEQYF
>TRBD2|TRBJ2-1|TRBV5-6
CASSLEELARNNEQFF
>.|TRBJ2-3|TRBV12-3/TRBV12-4
CASTPFFRDTQYF
>TRBD2|TRBJ2-7|TRBV20-1
CSARTGTSSYEQYF
>.|TRBJ2-3|TRBV25-1
CASRDRNGFTDTQYF
>.|TRBJ2-7|TRBV12-3/TRBV12-4
CASSLARQITYEQYF
>.|TRBJ1-2|TRBV12-3/TRBV12-4
CASSAQGDYGYTF
>.|TRBJ2-3|TRBV7-9
CASSPKTGKSDTQYF
>.|TRBJ1-6|TRBV7-6
CASSLWGRNNSPLHF
>.|TRBJ2-6|TRBV5-1
CASSLRPGSGANVLTF
>TRBD2|TRBJ2-2|TRBV6-5
CASSYSTSGGAAGELFF
>TRBD2|TRBJ2-3|TRBV3-1
CASSQVASTSGGISDTQYF
>TRBD1|TRBJ2-7|TRBV9
CASSTGTGPYEQYF
>.|TRBJ2-2|TRBV12-3/TRBV12-4
CASSSRRITGELFF
>.|TRBJ2-7|TRBV12-3/TRBV12-4
CASSPRAISYEQYF
>.|TRBJ2-2|TRBV12-3/TRBV12-4
CASSLAKGSERSTGELFF
>.|TRBJ2-3|TRBV9
CASSVKFSTDTQYF
>TRBD1|TRBJ2-6|TRBV4-2
CASSRWILDRVSGANVLTF
>TRBD1|TRBJ2-3|TRBV20-1
CSALRGRLDTQYF
>.|TRBJ2-2|TRBV30
CAWSYARELFF
>.|TRBJ2-7|TRBV9
CASSVGGRATYEQYF
>TRBD2|TRBJ2-5|TRBV9
CASSVAAGVGTQYF
>.|TRBJ2-7|TRBV5-5
CASSLSGAADEQYF
>TRBD1|TRBJ2-2|TRBV11-2
CASSLVGGWTGDTGELFF
>TRBD1|TRBJ2-2|TRBV6-2/TRBV6-3
CASSRQGTITGELFF
>TRBD2|TRBJ2-1|TRBV10-3
CAIRGLVNEQFF
>TRBD2|TRBJ2-3|TRBV6-1
CASSPPGLAGVRDTQYF
>.|TRBJ2-7|TRBV5-1
CASSFEGSYEQYF
>.|TRBJ1-1|TRBV29-1
CSVAGRMNTEAFF
>TRBD1|TRBJ2-3|TRBV12-3/TRBV12-4
CASSFRGRSTDTQYF
>.|TRBJ1-5|TRBV12-3/TRBV12-4
CASSLRQAKNQPQHF
>.|TRBJ2-1|TRBV14
CASSQFIDNEQFF
>.|TRBJ1-2|TRBV12-3/TRBV12-4
CASSPRRVGYTF
>.|TRBJ1-1|TRBV2
CASSVIMNTEAFF
>.|TRBJ1-1|TRBV6-1
CASSRLVGTEAFF
>.|TRBJ1-1|TRBV5-1
CASSSSSGSTEAFF
>.|TRBJ2-1|TRBV30
CAWSVVQGREQFF